What follows describes a single T cell receptor (beta chain). This specimen belongs to a study of blood T cell repertoires in COVID-19. For the study at large: Samples of COVID-19 (acute and convalescent) were obtained from the United States, Italy and Spain. In each case, the material was cDNA or gDNA derived from T cells, B-cell-depleted T cells, or PBMCs.

Germline CDR1 is MNHEY and CDR2 is SMNVEV (reference sequence). The CDR3 runs 15 residues. The ends were cut back, 8 bases at V and 0 bases at J, with 16 bases in the middle. In the authors' workflow: Reference gene primer amplification gave estimated nucleated cell counts. Repertoires were generated with immunoSEQ multiplex PCR, while TCRdb's copy carries only in-frame clones and drops some. The V and J calls and clone size come from that table; D and trimming were worked out from the DNA. Of around 130,000 clones listed, roughly 88% are singletons. The chain carries TRBV27 and TRBJ1-2; no definite D call. Input material: peripheral blood. This receptor was identified in a man aged 40-49 years with acute or convalescent COVID-19. The CDR3 DNA reads as TGTGCCAGCTTACCAAGAGGGCAGACTAACTATGGCTACACCTTC. Protein sequence: CASLPRGQTNYGYTF.